The entry below describes one TCR beta chain. These data belong to a study of blood T cell repertoires in COVID-19. The wider study: Acute and convalescent COVID-19 samples came from the United States, Italy and Spain. The analysed material was cDNA or gDNA that came from T cells, B-cell-depleted T cells, or PBMCs.

There are 15 residues in the CDR3. The germline V gene encodes CDR1 MNHNS and CDR2 SASEGT. Trimming cost V 0 bases and J 6 bases; bases outside gene matches: 4. Original handling: Using reference gene primer amplification, nucleated cell counts were estimated. Measured with immunoSEQ multiplex PCR; TCRdb has only the in-frame clones, and not every one. The DNA gave D and trimming, while V, J and clone size come from that table. The sample shows 85,000 to 130,000 clones, roughly 92% of them seen only once. What was sequenced was peripheral blood. The clonotype was recovered from a man in his sixties with acute or convalescent COVID-19. V gene TRBV6-1 combines with J gene TRBJ1-5; 8 bases agree with TRBD1. In DNA form, the CDR3 reads TGTGCCAGCAGTGAAGCGGGCAGGGGGCGTCAGCCCCAGCATTTT. Protein sequence: CASSEAGRGRQPQHF.